This TCR beta chain came from a study of blood T cell repertoires in COVID-19. Overall study: The analysed material was cDNA or gDNA that came from T cells, B-cell-depleted T cells, or PBMCs.

The table lists this clone with a count of one. V lost 0 bases and J lost 4, with 12 bases in between. The V gene's germline CDR1 is SGHVS and CDR2 FQNEAQ. The CDR3 runs to 15 residues. Sequencing used immunoSEQ multiplex PCR; TCRdb keeps in-frame clones, though not all of them. The sample has 110,000 or so clones, roughly 80% seen once. The TCR comes from a man aged 45-65 years with acute or convalescent COVID-19. The sample comprised peripheral blood. The rearrangement joins TRBV7-8 to TRBJ1-1; D call uncertain. In nucleotides, the CDR3 is TGTGCCAGCAGCTTAGCGAGGTTTCGGGGCACTGAAGCTTTCTTT. Protein: CASSLARFRGTEAFF.